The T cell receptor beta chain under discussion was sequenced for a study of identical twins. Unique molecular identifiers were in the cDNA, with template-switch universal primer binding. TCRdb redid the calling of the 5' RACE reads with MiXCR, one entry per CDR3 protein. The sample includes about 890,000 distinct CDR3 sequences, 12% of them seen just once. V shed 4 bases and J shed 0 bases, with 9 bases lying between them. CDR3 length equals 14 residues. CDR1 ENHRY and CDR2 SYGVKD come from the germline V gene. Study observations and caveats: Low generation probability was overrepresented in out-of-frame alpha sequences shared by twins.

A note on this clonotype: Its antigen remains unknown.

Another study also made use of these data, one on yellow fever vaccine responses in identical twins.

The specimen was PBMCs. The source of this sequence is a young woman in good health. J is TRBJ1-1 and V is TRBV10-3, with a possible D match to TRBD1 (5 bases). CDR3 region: CAISGGPLNTEAFF. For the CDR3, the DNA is TGTGCCATCAGTGGGGGACCGCTGAACACTGAAGCTTTCTTT.